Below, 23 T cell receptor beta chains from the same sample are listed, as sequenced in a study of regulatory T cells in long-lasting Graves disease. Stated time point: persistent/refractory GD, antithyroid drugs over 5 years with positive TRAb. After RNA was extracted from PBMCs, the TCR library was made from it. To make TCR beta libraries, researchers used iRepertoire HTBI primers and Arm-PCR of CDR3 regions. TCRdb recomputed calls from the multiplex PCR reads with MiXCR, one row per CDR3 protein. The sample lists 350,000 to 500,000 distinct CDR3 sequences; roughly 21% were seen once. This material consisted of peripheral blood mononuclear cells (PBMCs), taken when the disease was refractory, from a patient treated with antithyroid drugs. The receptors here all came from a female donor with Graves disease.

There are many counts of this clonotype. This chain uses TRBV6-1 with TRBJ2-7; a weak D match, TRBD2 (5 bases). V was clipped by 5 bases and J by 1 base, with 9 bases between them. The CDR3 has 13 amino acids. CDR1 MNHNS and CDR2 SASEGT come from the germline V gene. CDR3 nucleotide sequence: TGTGCCAGCAGTACTACGGGGTCCTACGAGCAGTACTTC. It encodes CASSTTGSYEQYF.

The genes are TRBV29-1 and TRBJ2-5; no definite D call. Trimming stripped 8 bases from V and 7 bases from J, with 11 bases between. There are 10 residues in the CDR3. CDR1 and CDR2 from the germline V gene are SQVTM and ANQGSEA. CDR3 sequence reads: CSSLFGTQYF. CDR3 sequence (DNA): TGCAGCTCCCTGTTTGGGACCCAGTACTTC.

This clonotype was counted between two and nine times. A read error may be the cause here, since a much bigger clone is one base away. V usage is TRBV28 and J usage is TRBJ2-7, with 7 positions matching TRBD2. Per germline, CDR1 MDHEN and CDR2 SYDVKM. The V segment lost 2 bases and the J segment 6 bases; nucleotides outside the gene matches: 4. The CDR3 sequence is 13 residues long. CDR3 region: CASSLGGESEQYF. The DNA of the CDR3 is TGTGCCAGCAGTTTAGGGGGGGAAAGCGAGCAGTACTTC.

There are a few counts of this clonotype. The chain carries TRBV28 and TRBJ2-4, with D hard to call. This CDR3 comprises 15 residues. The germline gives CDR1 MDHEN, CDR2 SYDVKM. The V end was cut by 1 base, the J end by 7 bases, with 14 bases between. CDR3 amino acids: CASSLSQPGRNIQYF. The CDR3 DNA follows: TGTGCCAGCAGTTTATCCCAGCCTGGTCGGAACATTCAGTACTTC.

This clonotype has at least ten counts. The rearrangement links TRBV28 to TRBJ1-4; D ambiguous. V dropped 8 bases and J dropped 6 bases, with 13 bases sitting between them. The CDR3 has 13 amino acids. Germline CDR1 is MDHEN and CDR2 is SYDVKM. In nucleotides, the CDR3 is TGTGCCAGCGCGCCGGGAGCAGATGAAAAACTGTTTTTT. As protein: CASAPGADEKLFF.

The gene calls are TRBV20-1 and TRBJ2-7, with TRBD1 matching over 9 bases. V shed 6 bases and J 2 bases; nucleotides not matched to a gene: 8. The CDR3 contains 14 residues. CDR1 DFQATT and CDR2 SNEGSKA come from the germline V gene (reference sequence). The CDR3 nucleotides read TGCAGTGCAGCCCCCGGGACAGGGACCTACGAGCAGTACTTC. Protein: CSAAPGTGTYEQYF.

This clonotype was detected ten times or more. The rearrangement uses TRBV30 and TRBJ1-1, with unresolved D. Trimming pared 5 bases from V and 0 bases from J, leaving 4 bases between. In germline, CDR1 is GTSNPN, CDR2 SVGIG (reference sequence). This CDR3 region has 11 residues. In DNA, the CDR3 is TGTGCCTGGTACGTGAACACTGAAGCTTTCTTT. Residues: CAWYVNTEAFF.

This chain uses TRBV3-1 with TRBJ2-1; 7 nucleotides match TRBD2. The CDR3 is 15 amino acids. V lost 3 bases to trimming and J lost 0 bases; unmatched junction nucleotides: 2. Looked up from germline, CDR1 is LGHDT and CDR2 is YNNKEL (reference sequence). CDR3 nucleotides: TGTGCCAGCAGCCACGGCGGGAGCTCCTACAATGAGCAGTTCTTC. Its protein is CASSHGGSSYNEQFF.

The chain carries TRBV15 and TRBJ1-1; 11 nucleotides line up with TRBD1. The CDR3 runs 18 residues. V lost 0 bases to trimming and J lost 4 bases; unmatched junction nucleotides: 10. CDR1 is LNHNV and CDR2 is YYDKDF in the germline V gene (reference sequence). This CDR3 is CATSRDRRTGGAGTEAFF. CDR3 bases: TGTGCCACCAGCAGAGATAGGAGGACAGGGGGCGCGGGCACTGAAGCTTTCTTT.

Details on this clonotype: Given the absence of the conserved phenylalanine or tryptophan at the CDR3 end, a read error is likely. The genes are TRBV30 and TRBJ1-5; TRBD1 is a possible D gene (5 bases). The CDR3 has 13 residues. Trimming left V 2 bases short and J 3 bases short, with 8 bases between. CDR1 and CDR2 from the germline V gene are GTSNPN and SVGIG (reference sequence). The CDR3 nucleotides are TGTGCCTGGAGTCCGACAGACAATCAGCCCCAGCATCTT. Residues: CAWSPTDNQPQHL.

The CDR3: CAWSSGELFF. CDR3 coding DNA: TGTGCCTGGAGTTCCGGGGAGCTGTTTTTT. This chain uses TRBV30 with TRBJ2-2; no definite D call. Germline CDR1 reads GTSNPN; CDR2 reads SVGIG (reference sequence). The CDR3 runs to 10 residues. With 2 bases removed from V and 6 bases from J, the gap between germline ends came to 1 base. The full variable domain, completed using reference TRBV30 and TRBJ2-2, is SQTIHQWPATLVQPVGSPLSLECTVEGTSNPNLYWYRQAAGRGLQLLFYSVGIGQISSEVPQNLSASRPQDRQFILSSKKLLLSDSGFYLCAWSSGELFFGEGSRLTVL.

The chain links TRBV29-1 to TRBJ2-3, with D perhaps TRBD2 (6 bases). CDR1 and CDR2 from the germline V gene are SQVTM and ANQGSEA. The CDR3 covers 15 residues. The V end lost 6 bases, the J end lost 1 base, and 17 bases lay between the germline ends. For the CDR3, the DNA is TGCAGCGTGAAGGGACTTCCTACCGGCACAGATACGCAGTATTTT. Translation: CSVKGLPTGTDTQYF.

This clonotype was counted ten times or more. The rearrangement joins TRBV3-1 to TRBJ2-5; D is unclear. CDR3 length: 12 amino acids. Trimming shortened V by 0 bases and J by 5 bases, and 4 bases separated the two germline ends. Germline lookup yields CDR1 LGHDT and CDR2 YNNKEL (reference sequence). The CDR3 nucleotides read TGTGCCAGCAGCCAAGAGGATGAGACCCAGTACTTC. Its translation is CASSQEDETQYF.

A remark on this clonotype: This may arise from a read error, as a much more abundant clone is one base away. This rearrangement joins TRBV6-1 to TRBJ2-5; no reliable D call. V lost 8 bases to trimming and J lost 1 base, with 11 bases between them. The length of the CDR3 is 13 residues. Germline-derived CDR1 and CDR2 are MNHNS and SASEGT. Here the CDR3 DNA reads TGTGCCAGCGAAGAACGGCTCCAAGAGACCCAGTACTTC. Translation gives CASEERLQETQYF.

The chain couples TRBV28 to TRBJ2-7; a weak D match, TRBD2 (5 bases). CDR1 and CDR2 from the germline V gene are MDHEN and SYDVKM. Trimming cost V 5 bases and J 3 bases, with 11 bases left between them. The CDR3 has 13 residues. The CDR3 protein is CASSPGVLYEQYF. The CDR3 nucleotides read TGTGCCAGCAGTCCCGGGGTTCTCTACGAGCAGTACTTC.

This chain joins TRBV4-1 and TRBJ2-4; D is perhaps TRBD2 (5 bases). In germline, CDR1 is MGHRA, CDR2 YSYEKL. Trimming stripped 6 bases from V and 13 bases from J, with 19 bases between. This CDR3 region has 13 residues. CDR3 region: CASRQTGGREQYF. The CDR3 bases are TGCGCCAGCAGACAAACCGGAGGACGAGAGCAGTACTTC.

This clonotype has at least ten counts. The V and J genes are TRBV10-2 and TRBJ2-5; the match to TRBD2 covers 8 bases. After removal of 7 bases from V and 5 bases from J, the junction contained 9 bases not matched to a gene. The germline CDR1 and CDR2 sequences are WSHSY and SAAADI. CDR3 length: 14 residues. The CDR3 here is CASKLMAGGETQYF. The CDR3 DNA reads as TGCGCCAGCAAACTTATGGCGGGAGGCGAGACCCAGTACTTC.

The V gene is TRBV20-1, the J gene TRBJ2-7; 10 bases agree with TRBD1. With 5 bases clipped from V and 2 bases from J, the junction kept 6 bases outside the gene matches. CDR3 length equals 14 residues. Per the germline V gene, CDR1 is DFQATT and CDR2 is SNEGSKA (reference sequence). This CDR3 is CSAQTGTGAYEQYF. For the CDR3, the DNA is TGCAGTGCTCAGACCGGGACAGGGGCCTACGAGCAGTACTTC.

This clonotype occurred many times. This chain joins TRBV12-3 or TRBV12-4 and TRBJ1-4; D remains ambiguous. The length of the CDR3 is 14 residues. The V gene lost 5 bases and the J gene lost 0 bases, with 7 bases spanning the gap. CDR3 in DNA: TGTGCCAGCAGTCAGGAGGCAACTAATGAAAAACTGTTTTTT. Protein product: CASSQEATNEKLFF.

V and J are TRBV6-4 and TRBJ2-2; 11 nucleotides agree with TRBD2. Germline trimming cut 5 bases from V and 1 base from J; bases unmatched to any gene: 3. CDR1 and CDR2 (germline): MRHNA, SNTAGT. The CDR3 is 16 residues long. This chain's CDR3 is CASSTGTSGNTGELFF. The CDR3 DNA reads TGTGCCAGCAGTACCGGGACTAGCGGGAACACCGGGGAGCTGTTTTTT.

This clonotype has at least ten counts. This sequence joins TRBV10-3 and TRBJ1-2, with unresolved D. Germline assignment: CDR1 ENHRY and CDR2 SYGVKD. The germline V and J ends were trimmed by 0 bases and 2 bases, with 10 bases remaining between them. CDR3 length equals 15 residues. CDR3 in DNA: TGTGCCATCAGTGAGTCAGCCAGCTCGAACTATGGCTACACCTTC. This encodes CAISESASSNYGYTF.

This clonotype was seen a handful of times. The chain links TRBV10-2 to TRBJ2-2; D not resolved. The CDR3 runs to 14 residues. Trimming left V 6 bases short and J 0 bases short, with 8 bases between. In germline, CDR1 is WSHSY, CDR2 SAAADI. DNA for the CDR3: TGCGCCAGCAGGACTGTCGCGAACACCGGGGAGCTGTTTTTT. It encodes CASRTVANTGELFF.

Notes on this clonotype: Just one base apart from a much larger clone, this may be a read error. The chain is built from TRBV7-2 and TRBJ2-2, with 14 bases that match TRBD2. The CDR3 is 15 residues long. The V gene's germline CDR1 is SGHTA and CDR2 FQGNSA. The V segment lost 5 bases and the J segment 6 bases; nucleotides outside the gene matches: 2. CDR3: CASSRLAGGPGELFF. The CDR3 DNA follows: TGTGCCAGCAGCCGACTAGCGGGAGGGCCCGGGGAGCTGTTTTTT.